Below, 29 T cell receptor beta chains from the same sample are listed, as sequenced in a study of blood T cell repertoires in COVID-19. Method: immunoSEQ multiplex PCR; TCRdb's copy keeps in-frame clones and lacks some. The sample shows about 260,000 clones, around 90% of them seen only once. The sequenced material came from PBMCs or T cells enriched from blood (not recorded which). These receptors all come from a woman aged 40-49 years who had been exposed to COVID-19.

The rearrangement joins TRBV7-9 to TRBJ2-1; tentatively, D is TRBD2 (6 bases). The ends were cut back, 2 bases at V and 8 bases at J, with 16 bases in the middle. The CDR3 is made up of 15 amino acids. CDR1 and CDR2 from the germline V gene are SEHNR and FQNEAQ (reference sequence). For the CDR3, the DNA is TGTGCCAGCAGCTTAATGGGACTGCCTCGGGATGAGCAGTTCTTC. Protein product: CASSLMGLPRDEQFF.

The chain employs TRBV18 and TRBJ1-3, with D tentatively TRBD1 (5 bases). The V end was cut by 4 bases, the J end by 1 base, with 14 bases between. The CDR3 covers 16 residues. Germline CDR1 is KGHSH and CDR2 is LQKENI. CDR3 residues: CASSLVPDSSGNTIYF. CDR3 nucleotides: TGTGCCAGCTCACTTGTCCCTGACAGTTCTGGAAACACCATATATTTT.

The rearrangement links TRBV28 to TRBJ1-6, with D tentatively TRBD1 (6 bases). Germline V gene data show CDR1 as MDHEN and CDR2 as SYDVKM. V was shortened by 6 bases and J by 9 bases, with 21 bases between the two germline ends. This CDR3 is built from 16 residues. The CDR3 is CASRLRAYRVTSPLHF. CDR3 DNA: TGTGCCAGCAGGTTACGGGCGTACAGGGTGACTTCACCCCTCCACTTT.

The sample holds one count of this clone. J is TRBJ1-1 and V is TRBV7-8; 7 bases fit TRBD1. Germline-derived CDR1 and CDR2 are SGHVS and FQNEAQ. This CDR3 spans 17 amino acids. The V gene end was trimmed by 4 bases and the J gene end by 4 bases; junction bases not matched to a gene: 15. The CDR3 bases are TGTGCCAGCAGCTACCGGGACAGACCCCCCTGGGGCACTGAAGCTTTCTTT. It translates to CASSYRDRPPWGTEAFF.

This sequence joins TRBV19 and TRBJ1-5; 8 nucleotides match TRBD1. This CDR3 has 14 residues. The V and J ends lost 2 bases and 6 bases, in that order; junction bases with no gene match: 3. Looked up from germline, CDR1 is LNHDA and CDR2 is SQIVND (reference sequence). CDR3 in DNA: TGTGCCAGTAGTATATTACAGGGGGTTCAGCCCCAGCATTTT. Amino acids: CASSILQGVQPQHF.

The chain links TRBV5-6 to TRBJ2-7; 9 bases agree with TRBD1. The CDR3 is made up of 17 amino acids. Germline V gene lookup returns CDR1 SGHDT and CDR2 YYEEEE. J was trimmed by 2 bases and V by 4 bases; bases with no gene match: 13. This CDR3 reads CASSGTGPSGVAYEQYV. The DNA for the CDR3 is TGTGCCAGCAGCGGGACAGGGCCGAGCGGAGTGGCCTACGAGCAGTACGTC.

As DNA, the CDR3 is TGTGCCAGCAGCTCCCGACAGGACTCTAACTATGGCTACACCTTC. The encoded protein is CASSSRQDSNYGYTF. The genes are TRBV13 and TRBJ1-2; maybe TRBD1 (6 bases). With 4 bases removed from V and 0 bases from J, the gap between germline ends came to 12 bases. Germline CDR1 reads PRHDT; CDR2 reads FYEKMQ (reference sequence). This CDR3 has 15 residues.

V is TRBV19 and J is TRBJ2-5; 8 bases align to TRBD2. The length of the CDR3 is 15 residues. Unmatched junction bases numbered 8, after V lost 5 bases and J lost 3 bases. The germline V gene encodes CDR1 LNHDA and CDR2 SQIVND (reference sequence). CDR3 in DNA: TGTGCCAGTAGTCCTCGTGGTAGCGGGAAAGAGACCCAGTACTTC. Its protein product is CASSPRGSGKETQYF.

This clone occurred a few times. CDR3 sequence (DNA): TGCGCCAGCAGCCAAGATGCTTTAGCAGGGTCCTATGGCTACACCTTC. It specifies CASSQDALAGSYGYTF. The V gene is TRBV4-3, the J gene TRBJ1-2; a possible D gene is TRBD1 (5 bases). The length of the CDR3 is 16 residues. The V gene's germline CDR1 is LGHNA and CDR2 YSLEER. V shed 0 bases and J shed 4 bases, with 15 bases lying between them.

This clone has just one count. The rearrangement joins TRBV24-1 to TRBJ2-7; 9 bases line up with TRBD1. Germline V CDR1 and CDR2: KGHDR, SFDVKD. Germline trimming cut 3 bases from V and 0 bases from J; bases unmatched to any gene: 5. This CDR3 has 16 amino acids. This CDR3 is CATSDGDRASSYEQYF. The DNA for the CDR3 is TGTGCCACCAGTGATGGGGACAGGGCCAGCTCCTACGAGCAGTACTTC.

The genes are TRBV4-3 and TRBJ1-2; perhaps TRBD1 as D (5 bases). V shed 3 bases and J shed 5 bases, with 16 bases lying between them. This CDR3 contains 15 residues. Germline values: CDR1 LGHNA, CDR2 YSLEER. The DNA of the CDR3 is TGCGCCAGCAGCCAGACGGACACAACCGGGTATGGCTACACCTTC. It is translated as CASSQTDTTGYGYTF.

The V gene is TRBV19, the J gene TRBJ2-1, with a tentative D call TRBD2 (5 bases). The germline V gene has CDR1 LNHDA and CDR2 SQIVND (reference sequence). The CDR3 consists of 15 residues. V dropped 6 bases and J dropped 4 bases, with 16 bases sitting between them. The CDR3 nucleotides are TGTGCCAGTAGGAAGGCTGTCGGGGTATACAATGAGCAGTTCTTC. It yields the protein CASRKAVGVYNEQFF. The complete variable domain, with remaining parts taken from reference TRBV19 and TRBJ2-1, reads DGGITQSPKYLFRKEGQNVTLSCEQNLNHDAMYWYRQDPGQGLRLIYYSQIVNDFQKGDIAEGYSVSREKKESFPLTVTSAQKNPTAFYLCASRKAVGVYNEQFFGPGTRLTVL.

The CDR3 DNA reads TGCGCCAGCAGCTTGTTGGCTAGCGGGGGGGCCACGGTAGCCGGGGAGCTGTTTTTT. Its translation: CASSLLASGGATVAGELFF. This rearrangement joins TRBV5-1 to TRBJ2-2, with 12 bases lining up with TRBD2. J gave up 6 bases and V 1 base, and 13 bases lay outside the gene matches. This CDR3 comprises 19 residues. Germline V lookup: CDR1 SGHRS, CDR2 YFSETQ.

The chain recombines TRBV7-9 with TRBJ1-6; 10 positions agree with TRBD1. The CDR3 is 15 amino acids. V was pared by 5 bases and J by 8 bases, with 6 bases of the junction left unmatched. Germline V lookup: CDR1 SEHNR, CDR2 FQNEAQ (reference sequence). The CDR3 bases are TGTGCCAGCAGCAGAGGGACAGGGGTGGATTCACCCCTCCACTTT. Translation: CASSRGTGVDSPLHF. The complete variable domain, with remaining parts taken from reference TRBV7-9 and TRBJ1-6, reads DTGVSQNPRHKITKRGQNVTFRCDPISEHNRLYWYRQTLGQGPEFLTYFQNEAQLEKSRLLSDRFSAERPKGSFSTLEIQRTEQGDSAMYLCASSRGTGVDSPLHFGNGTRLTVT.

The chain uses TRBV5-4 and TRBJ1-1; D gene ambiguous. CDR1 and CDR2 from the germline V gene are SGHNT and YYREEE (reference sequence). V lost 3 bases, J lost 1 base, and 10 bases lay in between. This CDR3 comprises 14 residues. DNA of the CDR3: TGTGCCAGCAGCTCGGGAGGCAGGAACACTGAAGCTTTCTTT. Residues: CASSSGGRNTEAFF.

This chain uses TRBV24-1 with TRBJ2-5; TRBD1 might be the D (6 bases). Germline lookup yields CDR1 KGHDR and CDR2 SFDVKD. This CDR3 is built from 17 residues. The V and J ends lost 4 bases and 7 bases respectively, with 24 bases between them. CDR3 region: CATSDSRQAGGVWTQYF. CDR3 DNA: TGTGCCACCAGTGACTCCAGACAGGCTGGCGGTGTGTGGACCCAGTACTTC.

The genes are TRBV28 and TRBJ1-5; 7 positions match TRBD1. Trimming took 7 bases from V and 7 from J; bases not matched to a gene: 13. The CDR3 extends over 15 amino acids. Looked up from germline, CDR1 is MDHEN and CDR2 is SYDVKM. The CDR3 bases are TGTGCCAGCAAATCGTTAGGGACAGACTTGCAGCCCCAGCATTTT. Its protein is CASKSLGTDLQPQHF.

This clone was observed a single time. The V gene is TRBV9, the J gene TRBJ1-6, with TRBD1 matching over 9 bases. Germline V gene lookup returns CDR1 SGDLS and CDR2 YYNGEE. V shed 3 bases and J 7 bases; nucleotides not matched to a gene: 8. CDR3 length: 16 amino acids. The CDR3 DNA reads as TGTGCCAGCAGCGGTCGAACAGGGGGCTGGAATTCACCCCTCCACTTT. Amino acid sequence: CASSGRTGGWNSPLHF.

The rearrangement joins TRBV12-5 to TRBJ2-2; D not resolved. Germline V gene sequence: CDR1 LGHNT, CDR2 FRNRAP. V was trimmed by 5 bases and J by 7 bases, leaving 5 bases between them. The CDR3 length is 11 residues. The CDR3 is CASGIGGELFF. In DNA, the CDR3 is TGTGCTAGTGGTATCGGCGGGGAGCTGTTTTTT.

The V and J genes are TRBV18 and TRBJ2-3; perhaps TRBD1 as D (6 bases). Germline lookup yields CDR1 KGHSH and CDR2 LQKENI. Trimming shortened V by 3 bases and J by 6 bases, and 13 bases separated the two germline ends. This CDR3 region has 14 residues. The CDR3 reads CASSPGASEDTQYF. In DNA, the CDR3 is TGTGCCAGCTCACCGGGGGCATCCGAGGATACGCAGTATTTT.

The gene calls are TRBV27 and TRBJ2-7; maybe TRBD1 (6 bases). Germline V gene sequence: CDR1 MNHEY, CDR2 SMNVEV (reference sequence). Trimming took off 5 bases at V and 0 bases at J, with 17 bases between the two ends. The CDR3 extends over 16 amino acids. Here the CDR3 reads CASSPLGQSSSYEQYF. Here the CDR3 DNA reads TGTGCCAGCAGTCCTCTCGGACAGTCAAGCTCCTACGAGCAGTACTTC.

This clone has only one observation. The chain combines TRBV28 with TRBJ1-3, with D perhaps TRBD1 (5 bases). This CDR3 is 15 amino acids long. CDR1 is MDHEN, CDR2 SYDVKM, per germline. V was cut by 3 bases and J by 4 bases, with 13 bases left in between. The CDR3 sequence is CASSFGGAAGNTIYF. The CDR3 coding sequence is TGTGCCAGCAGTTTTGGAGGGGCCGCGGGAAACACCATATATTTT.

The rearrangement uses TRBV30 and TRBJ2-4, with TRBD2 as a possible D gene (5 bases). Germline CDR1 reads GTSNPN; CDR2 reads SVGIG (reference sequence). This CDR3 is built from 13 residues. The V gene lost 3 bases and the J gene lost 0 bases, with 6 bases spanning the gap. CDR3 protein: CAWSGEAKNIQYF. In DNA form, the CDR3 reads TGTGCCTGGAGCGGGGAAGCCAAAAACATTCAGTACTTC.

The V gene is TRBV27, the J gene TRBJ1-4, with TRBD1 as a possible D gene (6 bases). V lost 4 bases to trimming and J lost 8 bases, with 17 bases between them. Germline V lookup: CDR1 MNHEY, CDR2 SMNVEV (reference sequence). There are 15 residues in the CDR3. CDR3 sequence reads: CASSSLQGLSEKLFF. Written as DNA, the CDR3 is TGTGCCAGCAGTTCCCTACAGGGCTTGTCCGAAAAACTGTTTTTT.

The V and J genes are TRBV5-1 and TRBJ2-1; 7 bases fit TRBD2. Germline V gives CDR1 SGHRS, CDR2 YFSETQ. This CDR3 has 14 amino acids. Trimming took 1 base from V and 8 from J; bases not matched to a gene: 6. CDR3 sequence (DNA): TGCGCCAGCAGCTTGCTCGAGCGGGGACATGAGCAGTTCTTC. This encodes CASSLLERGHEQFF.

As DNA, the CDR3 is TGTGCCAGCAGCGACCCAGGGATAGATACGCAGTATTTT. Residues: CASSDPGIDTQYF. This chain uses TRBV7-3 with TRBJ2-3; tentatively, D is TRBD1 (5 bases). V lost 5 bases to trimming and J lost 5 bases, with 11 bases between them. CDR3 length equals 13 residues. Looked up from germline, CDR1 is SGHTA and CDR2 is FQGTGA. The variable domain in full, with the rest retrieved from reference TRBV7-3 and TRBJ2-3, is GAGVSQTPSNKVTEKGKYVELRCDPISGHTALYWYRQSLGQGPEFLIYFQGTGAADDSGLPNDRFFAVRPEGSVSTLKIQRTERGDSAVYLCASSDPGIDTQYFGPGTRLTVL.

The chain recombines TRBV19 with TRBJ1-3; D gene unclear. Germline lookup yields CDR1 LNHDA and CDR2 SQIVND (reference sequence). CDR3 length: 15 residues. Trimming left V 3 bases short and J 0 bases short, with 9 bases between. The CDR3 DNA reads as TGTGCCAGTAGTATTTCTGTCTTCTCTGGAAACACCATATATTTT. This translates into CASSISVFSGNTIYF.

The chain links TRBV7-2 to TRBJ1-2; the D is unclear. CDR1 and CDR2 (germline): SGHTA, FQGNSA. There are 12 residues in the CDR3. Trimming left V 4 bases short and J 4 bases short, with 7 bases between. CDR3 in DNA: TGTGCCAGCAGCTCGAAGCTCTATGGCTACACCTTC. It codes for CASSSKLYGYTF.

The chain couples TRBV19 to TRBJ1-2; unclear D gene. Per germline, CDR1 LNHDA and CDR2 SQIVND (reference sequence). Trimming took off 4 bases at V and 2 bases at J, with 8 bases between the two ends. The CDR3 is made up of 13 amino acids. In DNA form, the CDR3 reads TGTGCCAGTAGTACCGGGTACAACTATGGCTACACCTTC. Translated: CASSTGYNYGYTF.